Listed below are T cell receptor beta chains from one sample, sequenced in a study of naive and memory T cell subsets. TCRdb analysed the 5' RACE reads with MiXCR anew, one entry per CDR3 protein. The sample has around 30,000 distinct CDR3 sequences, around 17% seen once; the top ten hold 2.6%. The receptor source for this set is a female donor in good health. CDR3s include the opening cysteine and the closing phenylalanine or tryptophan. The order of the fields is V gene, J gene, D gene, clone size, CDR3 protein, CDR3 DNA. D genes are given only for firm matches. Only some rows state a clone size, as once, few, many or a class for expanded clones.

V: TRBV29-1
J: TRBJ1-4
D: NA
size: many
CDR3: CSVEDRSGQEKLFF
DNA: TGCAGCGTTGAAGATCGTAGTGGGCAGGAAAAACTGTTTTTT

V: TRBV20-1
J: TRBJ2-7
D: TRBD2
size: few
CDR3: CSARDRIGLAGGEQYF
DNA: TGCAGTGCTAGAGATCGCATAGGACTAGCGGGGGGCGAGCAGTACTTC

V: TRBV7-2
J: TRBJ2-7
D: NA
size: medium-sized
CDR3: CASTPNGWEQYF
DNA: TGTGCCAGCACCCCTAATGGATGGGAGCAGTACTTC

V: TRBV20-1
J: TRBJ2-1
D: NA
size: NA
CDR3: CSAAVRGEQFF
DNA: TGCAGTGCTGCAGTCCGGGGTGAGCAGTTCTTC

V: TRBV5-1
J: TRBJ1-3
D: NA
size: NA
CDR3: CASSWAGTGNTIYF
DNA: TGCGCCAGCAGCTGGGCCGGTACTGGAAACACCATATATTTT

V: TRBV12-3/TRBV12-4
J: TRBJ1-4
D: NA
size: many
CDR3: CASSPSDPNEKLFF
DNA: TGTGCCAGCAGTCCCTCGGACCCTAATGAAAAACTGTTTTTT

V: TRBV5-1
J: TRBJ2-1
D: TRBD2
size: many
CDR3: CASSVGLAGGIDEQFF
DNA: TGCGCCAGCAGCGTGGGACTAGCGGGGGGCATCGATGAGCAGTTCTTC

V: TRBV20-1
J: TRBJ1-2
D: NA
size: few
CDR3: CSAKGGYGYTF
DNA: TGCAGTGCTAAGGGAGGCTATGGCTACACCTTC

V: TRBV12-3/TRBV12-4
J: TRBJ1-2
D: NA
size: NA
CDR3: CASSHALNRIANYGYTF
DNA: TGTGCCAGCAGCCATGCTCTCAACAGGATAGCTAACTATGGCTACACCTTC

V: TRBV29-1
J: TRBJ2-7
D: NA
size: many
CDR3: CSVGKDSAYEQYF
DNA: TGCAGCGTTGGAAAGGACAGTGCCTACGAGCAGTACTTC

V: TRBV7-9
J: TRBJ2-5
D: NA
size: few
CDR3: CASSSVLEKETQYF
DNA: TGTGCCAGCAGCTCCGTTCTAGAGAAAGAGACCCAGTACTTC

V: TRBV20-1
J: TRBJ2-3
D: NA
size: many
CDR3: CSARRDKGPLRADTQYF
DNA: TGCAGTGCTAGACGTGACAAAGGACCGCTCCGAGCAGATACGCAGTATTTT

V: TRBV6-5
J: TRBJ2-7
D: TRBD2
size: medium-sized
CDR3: CASSYQRGSYEQYF
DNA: TGTGCCAGCAGTTATCAGCGGGGGTCCTACGAGCAGTACTTC

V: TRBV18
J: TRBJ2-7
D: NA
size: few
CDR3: CASSPGSAYEQYF
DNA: TGTGCCAGCTCACCTGGGTCCGCCTACGAGCAGTACTTC

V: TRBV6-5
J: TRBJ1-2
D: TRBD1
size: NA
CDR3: CASSTGQGSRLYGYTF
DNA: TGTGCCAGCAGTACGGGACAGGGGTCCAGACTATATGGCTACACCTTC

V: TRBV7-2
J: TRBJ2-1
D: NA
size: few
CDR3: CASSRTNYNEQFF
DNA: TGTGCCAGCAGCCGGACAAACTACAATGAGCAGTTCTTC

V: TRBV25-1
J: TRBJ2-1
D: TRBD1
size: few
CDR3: CASSDPGQPYNEQFF
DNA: TGTGCCAGCAGTGACCCGGGACAGCCGTACAATGAGCAGTTCTTC

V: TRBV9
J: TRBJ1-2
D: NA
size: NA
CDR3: CASSGRQSPNYGYTF
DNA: TGTGCCAGCAGCGGTAGACAGTCTCCTAACTATGGCTACACCTTC

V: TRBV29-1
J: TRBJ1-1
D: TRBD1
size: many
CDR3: CSGGTGQAFF
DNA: TGCAGCGGCGGGACAGGGCAAGCTTTCTTT

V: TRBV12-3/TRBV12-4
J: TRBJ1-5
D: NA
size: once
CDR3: CASSFSAGENQPQHF
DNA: TGTGCCAGCAGTTTTAGCGCAGGGGAGAATCAGCCCCAGCATTTT